The entry below describes one T cell receptor beta chain. Antigen specificity is unknown. These data originate in a study of T cell clones after liver transplantation. The length of the CDR3 is 13 residues. V was trimmed by 7 bases and J by 1 base, leaving 10 bases between them. The germline CDR1 and CDR2 sequences are LNHDA and SQIVND (reference sequence). Clones were read by immunoSEQ multiplex PCR, and TCRdb kept only the in-frame ones, dropping some. The sample consists of about 74,000 clones, over 70% of them appearing once. Overall study findings and caveats: Circulating graft-donor-reactive CD4 TCRbeta sequences fell significantly post-transplant in 5 of 8 subjects. Conclusions were preliminary, with small, heterogeneous patient groups.

The clonotype originates from a human donor who received a liver transplant. The genes are TRBV19 and TRBJ1-1; D ambiguous. Material: CD4+ T cells from blood, obtained before liver transplant. For the CDR3, the DNA is TGTGCCAGTAAAAAGGGCCAGAACACTGAAGCTTTCTTT. Translating gives CASKKGQNTEAFF.